The next 17 T cell receptor beta chains were all read from a single sample in a study of cytomegalovirus exposure and HLA in healthy donors. The study ran its PCR with 60 Vbeta and 13 Jbeta primers. Measured with immunoSEQ multiplex PCR; TCRdb has only the in-frame clones, and not every one. The data show more than 150,000 clones, about four fifths seen once. Sequencing was carried out using PBMCs. The receptors here all came from a woman between 50 and 59 years old in good health and CMV-seropositive.

The J gene is TRBJ2-5, the V gene TRBV11-3, with D possibly TRBD1 on 6 matching bases. CDR3 length: 14 residues. Germline V gene sequence: CDR1 SGHNT, CDR2 YENEEA. V was trimmed by 5 bases and J by 5 bases, leaving 15 bases between them. CDR3 nucleotide sequence: TGTGCCAGCAGCCCGAGGACAGCCGAGGAGACCCAGTACTTC. This translates into CASSPRTAEETQYF.

The rearrangement uses TRBV6-5 and TRBJ1-1; a possible D gene is TRBD1 (5 bases). Per germline, CDR1 MNHEY and CDR2 SVGAGI. This CDR3 has 14 residues. V dropped 4 bases and J dropped 3 bases, with 12 bases sitting between them. CDR3 DNA: TGTGCCAGCAGTTCTAACAGGCCTGACACTGAAGCTTTCTTT. This encodes CASSSNRPDTEAFF.

On this clone: Other nucleotide sequences from this sample produce the same CDR3. The chain uses TRBV5-8 and TRBJ2-5, with D perhaps assigned TRBD1 or TRBD2 (5 bases each). The CDR3 runs to 15 residues. CDR1 SGHTS and CDR2 YDEGEE come from the germline V gene. Trimming cost V 4 bases and J 2 bases, with 15 bases left between them. The CDR3 DNA reads as TGTGCCAGCAGCCTGGGACGCGCAGGACAAGAGACCCAGTACTTC. It is translated as CASSLGRAGQETQYF.

The chain carries TRBV7-9 and TRBJ2-4; 8 bases agree with TRBD2. Germline V CDR1 and CDR2: SEHNR, FQNEAQ (reference sequence). This CDR3 comprises 17 residues. With 5 bases clipped from V and 3 bases from J, the junction kept 12 bases outside the gene matches. The CDR3 DNA reads as TGTGCCAGCAGCGTCCCGGGGGGGCGCGTTGGCAAAAACATTCAGTACTTC. Its protein is CASSVPGGRVGKNIQYF.

The genes are TRBV28 and TRBJ2-2, with D possibly TRBD1 on 6 matching bases. From germline, CDR1 is MDHEN and CDR2 SYDVKM. The CDR3 has 12 residues. The V gene lost 7 bases and the J gene lost 7 bases, with 10 bases spanning the gap. The CDR3 loop reads CASNSRGGELFF. The CDR3 region has the DNA TGTGCCAGCAATTCCAGGGGCGGGGAGCTGTTTTTT. Full variable domain (rest looked up from reference TRBV28 and TRBJ2-2): DVKVTQSSRYLVKRTGEKVFLECVQDMDHENMFWYRQDPGLGLRLIYFSYDVKMKEKGDIPEGYSVSREKKERFSLILESASTNQTSMYLCASNSRGGELFFGEGSRLTVL.

This clone was counted between two and nine times. The rearrangement uses TRBV29-1 and TRBJ2-5; TRBD2 agrees at 7 bases. This CDR3 is built from 11 residues. The germline V gene has CDR1 SQVTM and CDR2 ANQGSEA. After removal of 2 bases from V and 7 bases from J, the junction contained 1 base not matched to a gene. CDR3 sequence (DNA): TGCAGCGTTGAAACGGGAGGGACCCAGTACTTC. It specifies CSVETGGTQYF.

The CDR3 reads CATSRGQGYSPLHF. In DNA form, the CDR3 reads TGTGCCACCAGCCGGGGACAGGGGTACTCACCCCTCCACTTT. J is TRBJ1-6 and V is TRBV15, with 10 bases lining up with TRBD1. CDR1 is LNHNV, CDR2 YYDKDF, per germline (reference sequence). The J segment lost 10 bases and the V segment lost 5 bases, leaving 5 bases of the junction unmatched. CDR3 size: 14 residues.

This rearrangement joins TRBV18 to TRBJ1-2, with a tentative D call TRBD1 (6 bases). The CDR3 is made up of 15 amino acids. Germline CDR1 KGHSH, CDR2 LQKENI. V was shortened by 3 bases and J by 0 bases, with 11 bases between the two germline ends. The chain's CDR3 is CASSPGQKSNYGYTF. CDR3 bases: TGTGCCAGCTCACCCGGACAGAAGTCTAACTATGGCTACACCTTC.

Points on this clone: This sample includes further DNA sequences coding for the same CDR3. V gene TRBV6-1 combines with J gene TRBJ2-1, with 8 nucleotides matching TRBD2. Germline CDR1 reads MNHNS; CDR2 reads SASEGT. There are 14 residues in the CDR3. Unmatched junction bases numbered 5, after V lost 3 bases and J lost 7 bases. The CDR3 protein is CASSELAGPNEQFF. The CDR3 nucleotides are TGTGCCAGCAGTGAGCTAGCGGGTCCTAATGAGCAGTTCTTC.

The J gene is TRBJ1-2, the V gene TRBV28, with 9 bases identical to TRBD1. With 6 bases clipped from V and 2 bases from J, the junction kept 13 bases outside the gene matches. The CDR3 consists of 17 residues. Germline loops: CDR1 MDHEN, CDR2 SYDVKM. CDR3 sequence (DNA): TGTGCCAGCAGCGCACCGGGACAGGGAACCTCCAACTATGGCTACACCTTC. This translates into CASSAPGQGTSNYGYTF.

The rearrangement links TRBV7-9 to TRBJ1-5, with D perhaps TRBD1 (5 bases). V lost 1 base to trimming and J lost 8 bases, with 9 bases between them. The germline V gene encodes CDR1 SEHNR and CDR2 FQNEAQ (reference sequence). This CDR3 region has 13 residues. The DNA for the CDR3 is TGTGCCAGCAGCTTAGTTGGGGGGAAGCCCCAGCATTTT. This gives the protein CASSLVGGKPQHF.

This clone has more than one count but fewer than ten. The V call is TRBV5-5, the J call TRBJ2-7; D is uncertain. This CDR3 has 14 residues. V was shortened by 0 bases and J by 1 base, with 8 bases between the two germline ends. Germline V lookup: CDR1 SGHKS, CDR2 YYEKEE (reference sequence). The CDR3 reads CASSLVSPSYEQYF. The CDR3 DNA is TGTGCCAGCAGCTTGGTTAGTCCGTCCTACGAGCAGTACTTC.

V gene TRBV28 combines with J gene TRBJ2-2; 8 bases match TRBD1. Germline V gene lookup returns CDR1 MDHEN and CDR2 SYDVKM. V dropped 5 bases and J dropped 3; count of bases not matched to a gene: 8. CDR3 length equals 16 residues. The CDR3 coding sequence is TGTGCCAGCAGTCCAACCGGGACAGGAGACACCGGGGAGCTGTTTTTT. Translation gives CASSPTGTGDTGELFF.

The chain combines TRBV18 with TRBJ1-1; unclear D gene. The ends were cut back, 2 bases at V and 5 bases at J, with 18 bases in the middle. Looked up from germline, CDR1 is KGHSH and CDR2 is LQKENI. The CDR3 runs 16 residues. The CDR3 DNA is TGTGCCAGCTCACCATATCGTTCAGGCCGGGAGACTGAAGCTTTCTTT. It translates to CASSPYRSGRETEAFF.

The genes are TRBV7-9 and TRBJ2-1, with D perhaps matching TRBD1 (5 bases). Germline-derived CDR1 and CDR2 are SEHNR and FQNEAQ (reference sequence). V was pared by 6 bases and J by 5 bases, with 17 bases between. The CDR3 contains 15 residues. The CDR3 DNA sequence: TGTGCCAGCAGTTCAAAGGGGCAGGGAAACAATGAGCAGTTCTTC. As protein: CASSSKGQGNNEQFF.

This sequence joins TRBV6-5 and TRBJ2-2; no reliable D call. The CDR3 has 16 residues. Trimming took off 3 bases at V and 6 bases at J, with 17 bases between the two ends. CDR1 MNHEY and CDR2 SVGAGI come from the germline V gene. The chain's CDR3 is CASSYGDLGAAGELFF. CDR3 in DNA: TGTGCCAGCAGTTATGGCGACCTAGGAGCTGCCGGGGAGCTGTTTTTT.

This CDR3 is CASSLNLRNTIYF. The DNA for the CDR3 is TGTGCCAGCAGCTTAAACTTGCGAAACACCATATATTTT. This chain uses TRBV7-3 with TRBJ1-3; D is undetermined. Germline CDR1 and CDR2: SGHTA and FQGTGA. The CDR3 is 13 amino acids. V was trimmed by 1 base and J by 5 bases, leaving 6 bases between them.